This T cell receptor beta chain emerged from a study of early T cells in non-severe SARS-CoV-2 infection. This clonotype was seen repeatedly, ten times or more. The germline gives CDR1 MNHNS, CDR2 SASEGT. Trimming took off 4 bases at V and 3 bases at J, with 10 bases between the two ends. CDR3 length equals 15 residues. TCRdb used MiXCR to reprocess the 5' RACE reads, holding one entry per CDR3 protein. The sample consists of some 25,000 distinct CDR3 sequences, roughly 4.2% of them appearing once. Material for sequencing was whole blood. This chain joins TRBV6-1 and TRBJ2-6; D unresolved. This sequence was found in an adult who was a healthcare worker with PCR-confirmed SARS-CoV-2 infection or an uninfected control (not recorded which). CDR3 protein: CASSAPINGANVLTF. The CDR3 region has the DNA TGTGCCAGCAGTGCCCCGATTAATGGGGCCAACGTCCTGACTTTC.